One and the same sample provided the 2 T cell receptor beta chains below, sequenced in a study of T cells in Graves' hyperthyroidism and ophthalmopathy. There were TCR beta CDR3 regions amplified from RNA transcripts. The HTBI primer set drove a first-round RT-PCR of the TCR CDR3. One entry per CDR3 protein, called by TCRdb with MiXCR from the multiplex PCR reads. This table has around 530,000 distinct CDR3 sequences, roughly 18% appearing once. The sequenced sample consisted of blood. The origin of the receptors is a woman under 30 with Graves' ophthalmopathy.

This clonotype was detected ten times or more. J is TRBJ2-7 and V is TRBV4-2; 12 bases fit TRBD2. The CDR3 contains 17 residues. V trimming: 1 base; J trimming: 2 bases; junction bases outside the gene matches: 6. Germline V gives CDR1 LGHNA, CDR2 YNFKEQ. The CDR3 is CASSQGTSGELTYEQYF. The CDR3 DNA sequence: TGTGCCAGCAGCCAAGGGACTAGCGGGGAACTAACCTACGAGCAGTACTTC.

This clonotype was seen ten or more times. The chain has TRBV27 and TRBJ1-6; tentative D call: TRBD1 (5 bases). The V and J ends lost 5 bases and 7 bases respectively, with 18 bases between them. Germline CDR1 reads MNHEY; CDR2 reads SMNVEV (reference sequence). The CDR3 is made up of 16 amino acids. CDR3 bases: TGTGCCAGCAGTCCCGCCCCCTGGCGGGACAATTCACCCCTCCACTTT. Encoded protein: CASSPAPWRDNSPLHF.